The 13 T cell receptor beta chains below come from one sample, sequenced in a study of blood T cell repertoires in COVID-19. Sequencing used immunoSEQ multiplex PCR; TCRdb keeps in-frame clones, though not all of them. Counted here are about 200,000 clones, around nine tenths occurring once; the ten biggest clones make up 1.5% to 2%. Sequencing used peripheral blood. These receptors were obtained from a young man with active or convalescent COVID-19.

The V call is TRBV6-2 or TRBV6-3, the J call TRBJ2-7; 7 bases match TRBD1. V was pared by 4 bases and J by 6 bases, with 3 bases of the junction left unmatched. CDR3 length: 12 amino acids. Germline-derived CDR1 and CDR2 are MNHEY and SVGEGT. In DNA, the CDR3 is TGTGCCAGCAGTTTAGGGGGCGGCGAGCAGTACTTC. Translation: CASSLGGGEQYF.

This clone came up a few times. V is TRBV30 and J is TRBJ1-1; TRBD1 is a possible D gene (5 bases). The germline CDR1 and CDR2 sequences are GTSNPN and SVGIG (reference sequence). The CDR3 is 12 residues long. The germline V and J ends were trimmed by 2 bases and 11 bases, with 15 bases remaining between them. The CDR3 is CAWSTQGFRAFF. The CDR3 nucleotides read TGTGCCTGGAGTACCCAGGGTTTTAGGGCTTTCTTT.

This clone was seen only once. The V gene is TRBV2, the J gene TRBJ1-2; the match to TRBD1 covers 9 bases. The CDR3 loop spans 14 amino acids. J lost 1 base, V lost 8 bases, and 5 bases had no gene match. Per germline, CDR1 SNHLY and CDR2 FYNNEI. CDR3 amino acids: CASGLGQGNYGYTF. The CDR3 bases are TGTGCCAGCGGCTTGGGACAGGGTAACTATGGCTACACCTTC.

The chain recombines TRBV5-4 with TRBJ2-1, with 8 bases fitting TRBD2. V shed 4 bases, J shed 5 bases, and the junction held 5 bases outside the gene matches. The CDR3 has 14 residues. Germline V gives CDR1 SGHNT, CDR2 YYREEE (reference sequence). DNA for the CDR3: TGTGCCAGCAGCCGCCCGGGACTAGACAATGAGCAGTTCTTC. Its translation: CASSRPGLDNEQFF.

The rearrangement joins TRBV6-5 to TRBJ1-6; TRBD1 is a possible D gene (6 bases). In germline, CDR1 is MNHEY, CDR2 SVGAGI. V was cut by 5 bases and J by 10 bases, with 15 bases left in between. The CDR3 has 14 residues. The CDR3 sequence: CASSRTGFDSPLHF. DNA of the CDR3: TGTGCCAGCAGTCGTACAGGGTTCGACTCACCCCTCCACTTT.

This chain uses TRBV6-6 with TRBJ1-2; maybe TRBD1 (5 bases). V lost 5 bases, J lost 3 bases, and 13 bases lay in between. The CDR3 totals 14 residues. Germline CDR1 and CDR2: MNHNY and SVGAGI (reference sequence). The DNA for the CDR3 is TGTGCCAGCAGTCCCCCGGGCAGGGACTATGGCTACACCTTC. Translating it yields CASSPPGRDYGYTF.

The genes are TRBV30 and TRBJ1-1, with D unresolved. The ends were cut back, 4 bases at V and 0 bases at J, with 6 bases in the middle. This CDR3 comprises 12 residues. Germline V gene data show CDR1 as GTSNPN and CDR2 as SVGIG (reference sequence). CDR3 loop: CAWKQLNTEAFF. The CDR3 nucleotides are TGTGCCTGGAAACAGCTGAACACTGAAGCTTTCTTT.

This clone appeared a single time. This sequence joins TRBV2 and TRBJ1-5, with unresolved D. Trimming took off 2 bases at V and 3 bases at J, with 14 bases between the two ends. This CDR3 region has 16 residues. Germline assignment: CDR1 SNHLY and CDR2 FYNNEI. CDR3 sequence: CASSERWQEYNQPQHF. CDR3 DNA: TGTGCCAGCAGTGAAAGATGGCAGGAATACAATCAGCCCCAGCATTTT.

The chain carries TRBV10-3 and TRBJ1-2; the match to TRBD1 covers 7 bases. The V gene end was trimmed by 4 bases and the J gene end by 4 bases; junction bases not matched to a gene: 6. Germline values: CDR1 ENHRY, CDR2 SYGVKD. The CDR3 loop spans 14 amino acids. Here the CDR3 DNA reads TGTGCCATCAGTGCCGACAGGGACTTCTATGGCTACACCTTC. Its translation is CAISADRDFYGYTF.

The chain recombines TRBV4-1 with TRBJ1-3; D gene uncertain. The V gene lost 2 bases and the J gene lost 2 bases, with 16 bases spanning the gap. Germline CDR1 MGHRA, CDR2 YSYEKL. The CDR3 loop spans 17 amino acids. CDR3 amino acids: CASSQPPPGIPGNTIYF. In nucleotides, the CDR3 is TGCGCCAGCAGCCAACCCCCCCCGGGGATTCCTGGAAACACCATATATTTT.

The rearrangement uses TRBV14 and TRBJ1-2; D gene unclear. Germline-derived CDR1 and CDR2 are SGHDN and FVKESK. V was shortened by 0 bases and J by 4 bases, with 12 bases between the two germline ends. CDR3 length: 15 residues. The CDR3: CASSQDIDLSYGYTF. CDR3 nucleotides: TGTGCCAGCAGCCAAGATATTGATCTAAGCTATGGCTACACCTTC.

This chain links TRBV9 with TRBJ2-5; D is undetermined. CDR1 SGDLS and CDR2 YYNGEE come from the germline V gene. The CDR3 runs 14 residues. Deletions cut 0 bases from V and 1 base from J, with 7 bases between. In DNA, the CDR3 is TGTGCCAGCAGCGTAGGAGGCAGCCAAGAGACCCAGTACTTC. Protein sequence: CASSVGGSQETQYF. The whole variable domain, remainder taken from reference TRBV9 and TRBJ2-5, is DSGVTQTPKHLITATGQRVTLRCSPRSGDLSVYWYQQSLDQGLQFLIQYYNGEERAKGNILERFSAQQFPDLHSELNLSSLELGDSALYFCASSVGGSQETQYFGPGTRLLVL.

V usage is TRBV7-9 and J usage is TRBJ2-1; D might be TRBD2 (6 bases). V was pared by 5 bases and J by 5 bases, with 16 bases between. The CDR3 covers 15 residues. Germline V gives CDR1 SEHNR, CDR2 FQNEAQ (reference sequence). The CDR3 coding sequence is TGTGCCAGCAGCAGTCTCAGACTAGTCGACAATGAGCAGTTCTTC. It translates to CASSSLRLVDNEQFF.